One sample yielded the 9 T cell receptor beta chains listed below, sequenced in a study of identifying expanded T cells in peripheral blood. Clones were sequenced by immunoSEQ multiplex PCR, and TCRdb holds only the in-frame ones, with some missing. The table records roughly 63,000 clones, over 80% of them present only once. Source material: blood. Every receptor here comes from a person aged 18-69 years in good health.

This chain links TRBV19 with TRBJ2-3; D perhaps matches TRBD2 (6 bases). The CDR3 spans 13 residues. CDR1 is LNHDA and CDR2 is SQIVND in the germline V gene (reference sequence). V lost 8 bases and J 5 bases, leaving 14 bases between the germline ends. CDR3 region: CASSAGRKDTQYF. CDR3 bases: TGTGCCAGTTCCGCGGGAAGGAAAGATACGCAGTATTTT. The entire variable domain, with the rest obtained from reference TRBV19 and TRBJ2-3, is as follows: DGGITQSPKYLFRKEGQNVTLSCEQNLNHDAMYWYRQDPGQGLRLIYYSQIVNDFQKGDIAEGYSVSREKKESFPLTVTSAQKNPTAFYLCASSAGRKDTQYFGPGTRLTVL.

The gene calls are TRBV25-1 and TRBJ2-7; TRBD1 aligns across 9 bases. The CDR3 loop spans 14 amino acids. Germline trimming cut 4 bases from V and 4 bases from J; bases unmatched to any gene: 5. CDR1 MGHDK and CDR2 SYGVNS come from the germline V gene. CDR3 in amino acids: CASSGGTGMYEQYF. CDR3 DNA sequence: TGTGCCAGCAGTGGGGGGACAGGGATGTACGAGCAGTACTTC.

The chain combines TRBV7-8 with TRBJ2-5, with D perhaps matching TRBD2 (6 bases). The CDR3 totals 18 residues. V lost 5 bases to trimming and J lost 5 bases, with 27 bases between them. Germline-derived CDR1 and CDR2 are SGHVS and FQNEAQ. In nucleotides, the CDR3 is TGTGCCAGCAGCCAAGAGGGCGGGTCGGGAGTCATATTGGAGACCCAGTACTTC. Translated: CASSQEGGSGVILETQYF.

The chain joins TRBV27 to TRBJ2-1, with 7 bases matching TRBD2. Germline-derived CDR1 and CDR2 are MNHEY and SMNVEV (reference sequence). Losses at the gene ends were 2 bases for V and 4 bases for J; bases not matched to a gene: 5. The CDR3 loop spans 15 amino acids. The CDR3 nucleotides are TGTGCCAGCAGTTTACGCCGGGGAGGGTACAATGAGCAGTTCTTC. Translated, it gives CASSLRRGGYNEQFF.

This chain uses TRBV6-1 with TRBJ2-2, with 7 bases lining up with TRBD1. Germline lookup yields CDR1 MNHNS and CDR2 SASEGT. V gave up 8 bases and J gave up 4 bases; unmatched junction bases: 7. The CDR3 consists of 14 residues. The CDR3 DNA reads TGTGCCAGCTCACAGGGGAAGGTCACCGGGGAGCTGTTTTTT. It translates to CASSQGKVTGELFF.

The chain joins TRBV14 to TRBJ1-2; 8 bases match TRBD1. The germline V gene encodes CDR1 SGHDN and CDR2 FVKESK. This CDR3 contains 15 residues. Trimming cost V 4 bases and J 2 bases; bases outside gene matches: 6. The CDR3 sequence: CASSPGGAGNYGYTF. The CDR3 DNA reads as TGTGCCAGCAGCCCAGGGGGCGCGGGGAACTATGGCTACACCTTC.

The chain links TRBV14 to TRBJ1-2; possible D gene TRBD1, 5 bases. The length of the CDR3 is 12 residues. Per the germline V gene, CDR1 is SGHDN and CDR2 is FVKESK. V was cut by 0 bases and J by 8 bases, with 7 bases left in between. The CDR3 region has the DNA TGTGCCAGCAGCCAAGAGACAGTCGGCTACACCTTC. Encoded protein: CASSQETVGYTF.

The chain combines TRBV19 with TRBJ2-7, with a possible D match to TRBD1 (5 bases). The V gene lost 6 bases and the J gene lost 5 bases, with 20 bases spanning the gap. The CDR3 has 15 amino acids. Germline CDR1 reads LNHDA; CDR2 reads SQIVND (reference sequence). The CDR3 DNA sequence: TGTGCCAGTAGCGGGCTAGGGCAGGGAAGGAACGAGCAGTACTTC. Amino acid sequence: CASSGLGQGRNEQYF.

This clone was seen a few times. V gene TRBV10-3 combines with J gene TRBJ1-1; D not resolved. V lost 3 bases to trimming and J lost 4 bases, with 12 bases between them. The CDR3 spans 14 residues. Germline V gene sequence: CDR1 ENHRY, CDR2 SYGVKD. The CDR3 DNA reads TGTGCCATCAGTGACCGGAAAGGCGGCACTGAAGCTTTCTTT. It codes for CAISDRKGGTEAFF.